This T cell receptor beta chain emerged from a study of blood T cell repertoires in COVID-19 (dated by TCRdb to 2018 to 2020). Study-level background: Samples from collaborators originated in the United States, Italy and Spain and spanned both the acute and convalescent phases of COVID-19. The material from the prospective study consisted of cDNA or gDNA derived from T cells, B-cell-depleted T cells, or PBMCs. Deeply sampled blood TCRbeta repertoires from subjects exposed to, actively infected with, or recovered from COVID-19 were included in the dataset. The repertoires were released in a freely available public database meant as a resource for research on the immune response to SARS-CoV-2. The samples were drawn from two sources: the first 160 participants of the ongoing ImmuneRACE study, and fewer than 1,500 subjects contributed by 6 global collaborators. A de-identified subject ID, COVID-19 status, age in years and sex were almost always included in the sample metadata. Where HLA class I and class II types were available, the types were taken from metadata supplied by the sample provider, not from assay-based typing. Beyond this particular receptor, the publication reports: How much clinical and demographic metadata was included differed by source and by participant, and the metadata was provided uncurated.

TCRbeta CDR3 regions were amplified from genomic DNA by means of the immunoSEQ Assay, a bias-controlled multiplex PCR. The paper's data handling went like this. Within the assay, amplification of reference gene primers was used to estimate how many nucleated cells each sample contained. Sequence reads were collapsed and filtered to measure the absolute abundance of every unique TCRbeta CDR3 rearrangement. Productive Simpson clonality was computed per sample as the square root of Simpson's diversity index over productive rearrangements. In TCRdb, the immuneACCESS table is reduced to in-frame sequences with V and J assigned. These tables do not hold every clone; where another copy was compared, an unresolved V gene accounts for under half, and the others remain unexplained. From that table come the V and J calls and clone size; the DNA was used to work out D and trimming. A total of 110,000 to 150,000 clones appear in this sample, roughly three quarters of them only once. Around 4.4% of the sample goes to the ten largest clones.

The collaborating institutions used their own protocols to collect whole blood in K2EDTA tubes. For TCRbeta analysis, collaborators shipped samples as frozen whole blood, isolated PBMCs, or DNA extracted from either of those sample types. Relative to germline, V is 6 bases shorter and J is 4 bases shorter, with 13 bases between their ends. Including the terminal cysteine and phenylalanine, the CDR3 comprises 13 residues. The sequence is cut down to CDR3 DNA, 39 bases in frame from base 1. For this clone: Its antigen remains undetermined. No qualities accompany the bases; no much larger clone lies one base away.

The sequence links TRBV12-3 or TRBV12-4 to TRBJ2-7; the D segment could be TRBD2, given 6 matching bases. This sequence originates from a man aged 60-69 years with acute or convalescent COVID-19. Sequenced input: peripheral blood. In nucleotide form, the sequence is TGTGCCAGCAGCCAGGGAGGTATATACGAGCAGTACTTC. Its translation is CASSQGGIYEQYF.